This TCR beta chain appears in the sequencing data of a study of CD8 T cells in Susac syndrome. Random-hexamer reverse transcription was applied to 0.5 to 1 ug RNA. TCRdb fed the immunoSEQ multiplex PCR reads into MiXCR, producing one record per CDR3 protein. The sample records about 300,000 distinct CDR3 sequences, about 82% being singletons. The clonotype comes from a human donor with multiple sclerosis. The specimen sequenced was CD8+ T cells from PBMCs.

CDR3: CASSPPAGLNTGELFF. CDR3 bases: TGTGCCAGCAGTCCTCCCGCGGGACTTAACACCGGGGAGCTGTTTTTT. The gene calls are TRBV28 and TRBJ2-2, with a weak D call TRBD2 (6 bases). Germline CDR1 MDHEN, CDR2 SYDVKM. V dropped 5 bases and J dropped 2 bases, with 15 bases sitting between them. This CDR3 is 16 amino acids long.